A selection of T cell receptor beta chains follows, all from one sample in a study of blood T cell repertoires in COVID-19. The protocol was immunoSEQ multiplex PCR, while the TCRdb copy is restricted to in-frame clones and leaves out a portion. The table has 300,000 or so clones, approximately 93% seen once; the top ten hold around 2.2%. Sequences were obtained from peripheral blood. These receptors were taken from a woman aged 30 to 39 with COVID-19, enrolled during active disease. Each CDR3 is given with its conserved first and last residue. D genes are given only for firm matches. Not every row has a clone size; where given, it reads once, few, many or a size class.

clone size: -
D gene: -
V gene: TRBV5-1
J gene: TRBJ1-4
CDR3 protein: CASSLDQDEKLFF
CDR3 DNA: TGCGCCAGCAGCTTGGATCAGGATGAAAAACTGTTTTTT

clone size: -
D gene: -
V gene: TRBV7-6
J gene: TRBJ1-5
CDR3 protein: CASSLASGPNQPQHF
CDR3 DNA: TGTGCCAGCAGCTTAGCGAGCGGGCCAAATCAGCCCCAGCATTTT

clone size: -
D gene: -
V gene: TRBV6-5
J gene: TRBJ1-2
CDR3 protein: CANAAGANYGYTF
CDR3 DNA: TGTGCCAACGCAGCGGGCGCTAACTATGGCTACACCTTC

clone size: -
D gene: -
V gene: TRBV5-4
J gene: TRBJ2-1
CDR3 protein: CASSLIAASSYNEQFF
CDR3 DNA: TGTGCCAGCAGCCTAATAGCGGCTAGCTCCTACAATGAGCAGTTCTTC

clone size: -
D gene: TRBD1
V gene: TRBV25-1
J gene: TRBJ1-2
CDR3 protein: CASSLTGRNYGYTF
CDR3 DNA: TGTGCCAGCAGCCTGACAGGGCGAAACTATGGCTACACCTTC

clone size: -
D gene: -
V gene: TRBV19
J gene: TRBJ1-5
CDR3 protein: CASLGVGQPQHF
CDR3 DNA: TGTGCCAGCCTCGGGGTTGGGCAGCCCCAGCATTTT

clone size: -
D gene: -
V gene: TRBV30
J gene: TRBJ1-1
CDR3 protein: CAWSVEGDSTEAFF
CDR3 DNA: TGTGCCTGGAGTGTCGAAGGGGATAGCACTGAAGCTTTCTTT

clone size: -
D gene: TRBD2
V gene: TRBV10-1
J gene: TRBJ2-3
CDR3 protein: CASSPGLATDTQYF
CDR3 DNA: TGCGCCAGCAGTCCGGGACTAGCAACAGATACGCAGTATTTT

clone size: -
D gene: TRBD2
V gene: TRBV7-9
J gene: TRBJ2-1
CDR3 protein: CASSPLGGIAGGKYNEQFF
CDR3 DNA: TGTGCCAGCAGCCCCCTAGGGGGTATAGCGGGAGGGAAATACAATGAGCAGTTCTTC

clone size: -
D gene: -
V gene: TRBV7-9
J gene: TRBJ2-5
CDR3 protein: CASSFGGQETQYF
CDR3 DNA: TGTGCCAGCAGCTTCGGAGGGCAAGAGACCCAGTACTTC

clone size: -
D gene: -
V gene: TRBV7-9
J gene: TRBJ2-7
CDR3 protein: CASGVASSSYEQYF
CDR3 DNA: TGTGCCAGCGGAGTAGCGTCTAGCTCCTACGAGCAGTACTTC

clone size: -
D gene: TRBD1
V gene: TRBV11-2
J gene: TRBJ1-1
CDR3 protein: CASSGRDRGPNTEAFF
CDR3 DNA: TGTGCCAGCAGTGGCCGGGACAGGGGCCCGAACACTGAAGCTTTCTTT

clone size: -
D gene: -
V gene: TRBV4-1
J gene: TRBJ1-4
CDR3 protein: CASSPSRSVNEKLFF
CDR3 DNA: TGCGCCAGCAGCCCTTCTAGGTCCGTGAATGAAAAACTGTTTTTT

clone size: -
D gene: -
V gene: TRBV7-8
J gene: TRBJ2-7
CDR3 protein: CASSLRGGASYEQYF
CDR3 DNA: TGTGCCAGCAGCTTACGAGGAGGGGCCTCCTACGAGCAGTACTTC

clone size: -
D gene: -
V gene: TRBV2
J gene: TRBJ1-1
CDR3 protein: CASRPRGANTEAFF
CDR3 DNA: TGTGCCAGCAGACCCCGGGGGGCGAACACTGAAGCTTTCTTT

clone size: -
D gene: TRBD1
V gene: TRBV30
J gene: TRBJ2-6
CDR3 protein: CALQGARLGANVLTF
CDR3 DNA: TGTGCCTTGCAGGGGGCACGTCTTGGGGCCAACGTCCTGACTTTC

clone size: -
D gene: -
V gene: TRBV2
J gene: TRBJ1-1
CDR3 protein: CASSEEDNWNTEAFF
CDR3 DNA: TGTGCCAGCAGTGAAGAGGACAATTGGAACACTGAAGCTTTCTTT

clone size: -
D gene: TRBD1
V gene: TRBV5-1
J gene: TRBJ2-7
CDR3 protein: CASSLMHRGPYEQYF
CDR3 DNA: TGCGCCAGCAGCCTGATGCACAGGGGGCCCTACGAGCAGTACTTC

clone size: -
D gene: -
V gene: TRBV18
J gene: TRBJ1-1
CDR3 protein: CASSPPSGGRNTEAFF
CDR3 DNA: TGTGCCAGCTCACCACCGTCGGGGGGTCGGAACACTGAAGCTTTCTTT

clone size: -
D gene: -
V gene: TRBV10-2
J gene: TRBJ2-2
CDR3 protein: CASRGSANTGELFF
CDR3 DNA: TGCGCCAGCAGGGGTAGCGCGAACACCGGGGAGCTGTTTTTT

clone size: -
D gene: -
V gene: TRBV27
J gene: TRBJ2-7
CDR3 protein: CASSSTETYEQYF
CDR3 DNA: TGTGCCAGCAGTTCTACAGAGACCTACGAGCAGTACTTC

clone size: -
D gene: -
V gene: TRBV7-2
J gene: TRBJ2-7
CDR3 protein: CASSFNRESYEQYF
CDR3 DNA: TGTGCCAGCAGCTTTAACAGGGAGAGCTACGAGCAGTACTTC

clone size: -
D gene: -
V gene: TRBV10-3
J gene: TRBJ1-2
CDR3 protein: CAISLTGNGYTF
CDR3 DNA: TGTGCCATCAGTCTTACAGGGAATGGCTACACCTTC

clone size: -
D gene: TRBD2
V gene: TRBV3-1/TRBV3-2
J gene: TRBJ2-1
CDR3 protein: CASSLGLAGVYEQFF
CDR3 DNA: TGTGCCAGCAGCCTGGGACTAGCGGGAGTCTATGAGCAGTTCTTC

clone size: -
D gene: -
V gene: TRBV12-3/TRBV12-4
J gene: TRBJ1-1
CDR3 protein: CASSPTNTEAFF
CDR3 DNA: TGTGCCAGCAGCCCTACGAACACTGAAGCTTTCTTT

clone size: once
D gene: -
V gene: TRBV9
J gene: TRBJ2-7
CDR3 protein: CASSGGGAAPIYEQYF
CDR3 DNA: TGTGCCAGCAGCGGAGGGGGGGCAGCACCAATCTACGAGCAGTACTTC

clone size: -
D gene: -
V gene: TRBV5-4
J gene: TRBJ1-1
CDR3 protein: CASSDRTANTEAFF
CDR3 DNA: TGTGCCAGCAGCGACAGGACGGCTAACACTGAAGCTTTCTTT

clone size: once
D gene: TRBD2
V gene: TRBV7-9
J gene: TRBJ2-7
CDR3 protein: CASSRDSGSRHEQYF
CDR3 DNA: TGTGCCAGCAGTCGGGATAGCGGGAGCCGCCACGAGCAGTACTTC

clone size: -
D gene: -
V gene: TRBV9
J gene: TRBJ2-7
CDR3 protein: CASSVEGDPWGEQYF
CDR3 DNA: TGTGCCAGCAGCGTAGAGGGAGATCCATGGGGAGAGCAGTACTTC

clone size: few
D gene: TRBD1
V gene: TRBV29-1
J gene: TRBJ2-2
CDR3 protein: CSVGTGGTGELFF
CDR3 DNA: TGCAGCGTGGGGACAGGGGGCACCGGGGAGCTGTTTTTT

clone size: -
D gene: TRBD2
V gene: TRBV7-2
J gene: TRBJ2-2
CDR3 protein: CASRLSGSAGELFF
CDR3 DNA: TGTGCCAGCAGACTTAGCGGGAGCGCCGGGGAGCTGTTTTTT

clone size: -
D gene: TRBD1
V gene: TRBV2
J gene: TRBJ2-1
CDR3 protein: CASSRIGQGAGNEQFF
CDR3 DNA: TGTGCCAGCAGCCGAATAGGACAGGGAGCCGGTAATGAGCAGTTCTTC

clone size: few
D gene: -
V gene: TRBV28
J gene: TRBJ1-6
CDR3 protein: CASSLGRGGSYNSPLHF
CDR3 DNA: TGTGCCAGCAGTTTGGGTCGGGGAGGGTCCTATAATTCACCCCTCCACTTT

clone size: -
D gene: TRBD2
V gene: TRBV7-2
J gene: TRBJ2-5
CDR3 protein: CASSLKAGAEETQYF
CDR3 DNA: TGTGCCAGCAGCTTAAAGGCGGGAGCTGAAGAGACCCAGTACTTC

clone size: -
D gene: -
V gene: TRBV6-5
J gene: TRBJ1-1
CDR3 protein: CASSYSYRNTEAFF
CDR3 DNA: TGTGCCAGCAGTTACAGTTACAGGAACACTGAAGCTTTCTTT

clone size: -
D gene: -
V gene: TRBV5-5
J gene: TRBJ1-3
CDR3 protein: CASSLIAEIYSGNTIYF
CDR3 DNA: TGTGCCAGCAGCTTAATAGCAGAAATTTACTCTGGAAACACCATATATTTT

clone size: -
D gene: TRBD1
V gene: TRBV6-1
J gene: TRBJ1-5
CDR3 protein: CASSEARKARTGDVQPQHF
CDR3 DNA: TGTGCCAGCAGTGAAGCGAGGAAGGCGAGGACAGGTGACGTTCAGCCCCAGCATTTT

clone size: -
D gene: TRBD2
V gene: TRBV19
J gene: TRBJ2-1
CDR3 protein: CASSIEASGSANEQFF
CDR3 DNA: TGTGCCAGTAGTATAGAGGCTAGCGGGAGTGCTAATGAGCAGTTCTTC

clone size: -
D gene: -
V gene: TRBV6-5
J gene: TRBJ2-6
CDR3 protein: CASSFVSSGANVLTF
CDR3 DNA: TGTGCCAGCAGTTTTGTCTCCTCTGGGGCCAACGTCCTGACTTTC

clone size: -
D gene: TRBD1
V gene: TRBV19
J gene: TRBJ1-1
CDR3 protein: CASSIGTGGNTEAFF
CDR3 DNA: TGTGCCAGTAGTATTGGGACAGGGGGCAACACTGAAGCTTTCTTT

clone size: -
D gene: -
V gene: TRBV14
J gene: TRBJ2-5
CDR3 protein: CASSRDLSETQYF
CDR3 DNA: TGTGCCAGCAGCCGGGACTTATCGGAGACCCAGTACTTC

clone size: -
D gene: -
V gene: TRBV6-4
J gene: TRBJ2-2
CDR3 protein: CASSEKSGVGELFF
CDR3 DNA: TGTGCCAGCAGTGAAAAAAGTGGAGTAGGGGAGCTGTTTTTT

clone size: -
D gene: TRBD1
V gene: TRBV30
J gene: TRBJ1-1
CDR3 protein: CAWGLGTGNTEAFF
CDR3 DNA: TGTGCCTGGGGCCTCGGGACAGGGAACACTGAAGCTTTCTTT

clone size: -
D gene: TRBD2
V gene: TRBV12-5
J gene: TRBJ2-3
CDR3 protein: CASGPSGTSGTYTDTQYF
CDR3 DNA: TGTGCTAGTGGCCCATCCGGGACTAGCGGGACTTACACAGATACGCAGTATTTT

clone size: -
D gene: TRBD1
V gene: TRBV5-1
J gene: TRBJ1-1
CDR3 protein: CASSHSTGNGRNTEAFF
CDR3 DNA: TGCGCCAGCAGCCACTCGACAGGGAACGGTCGGAACACTGAAGCTTTCTTT

clone size: -
D gene: TRBD2
V gene: TRBV30
J gene: TRBJ2-1
CDR3 protein: CAWSALAGGPNEQFF
CDR3 DNA: TGTGCCTGGAGTGCCTTAGCGGGAGGGCCAAATGAGCAGTTCTTC

clone size: few
D gene: -
V gene: TRBV12-3/TRBV12-4
J gene: TRBJ1-1
CDR3 protein: CASTTTASVGAFF
CDR3 DNA: TGTGCCAGCACCACGACAGCCAGCGTCGGGGCTTTCTTT

clone size: few
D gene: TRBD1
V gene: TRBV5-5
J gene: TRBJ1-2
CDR3 protein: CASSWDSGYGYTF
CDR3 DNA: TGTGCCAGCAGTTGGGACAGTGGATATGGCTACACCTTC